The next 3 T cell receptor beta chains were all read from a single sample in a study of radiation and T cells in renal cell carcinoma. Time point: blood 4 weeks post-SBRT, at nephrectomy. Sample treatment: 15 Gy SBRT to primary tumor, nephrectomy 4 weeks later. Sequenced by immunoSEQ multiplex PCR; TCRdb stores in-frame clones only, minus some. The repertoire holds about 64,000 clones, with over 60% as singletons. Here the sequenced sample was blood, taken from a patient whose treatment included radiotherapy and nephrectomy. These receptor sequences come from a man in his sixties with renal cell carcinoma.

The J gene is TRBJ2-1, the V gene TRBV2, with a weak D call TRBD2 (5 bases). The ends were cut back, 6 bases at V and 2 bases at J, with 14 bases in the middle. Germline V gene sequence: CDR1 SNHLY, CDR2 FYNNEI. The CDR3 loop spans 15 amino acids. The CDR3 loop reads CASRILGGTYNEQFF. CDR3 DNA: TGTGCCAGCAGAATACTAGGAGGTACCTACAATGAGCAGTTCTTC.

The V gene is TRBV5-1, the J gene TRBJ2-6; D is possibly TRBD2 (5 bases). The CDR3 has 15 amino acids. V lost 4 bases and J lost 3, with 11 bases in between. The germline V gene has CDR1 SGHRS and CDR2 YFSETQ. In DNA form, the CDR3 reads TGCGCCAGCAGCGCCGAGGGTTATGGGGCCAACGTCCTGACTTTC. As protein: CASSAEGYGANVLTF. The entire variable domain, with the rest obtained from reference TRBV5-1 and TRBJ2-6, is as follows: KAGVTQTPRYLIKTRGQQVTLSCSPISGHRSVSWYQQTPGQGLQFLFEYFSETQRNKGNFPGRFSGRQFSNSRSEMNVSTLELGDSALYLCASSAEGYGANVLTFGAGSRLTVL.

This sequence joins TRBV19 and TRBJ1-4; D gene uncertain. CDR1 LNHDA and CDR2 SQIVND come from the germline V gene (reference sequence). This CDR3 spans 15 amino acids. Trimming cost V 3 bases and J 8 bases, with 16 bases left between them. For the CDR3, the DNA is TGTGCCAGTAGTATTGGGAACACCCCTGGGGAAAAACTGTTTTTT. As protein: CASSIGNTPGEKLFF.